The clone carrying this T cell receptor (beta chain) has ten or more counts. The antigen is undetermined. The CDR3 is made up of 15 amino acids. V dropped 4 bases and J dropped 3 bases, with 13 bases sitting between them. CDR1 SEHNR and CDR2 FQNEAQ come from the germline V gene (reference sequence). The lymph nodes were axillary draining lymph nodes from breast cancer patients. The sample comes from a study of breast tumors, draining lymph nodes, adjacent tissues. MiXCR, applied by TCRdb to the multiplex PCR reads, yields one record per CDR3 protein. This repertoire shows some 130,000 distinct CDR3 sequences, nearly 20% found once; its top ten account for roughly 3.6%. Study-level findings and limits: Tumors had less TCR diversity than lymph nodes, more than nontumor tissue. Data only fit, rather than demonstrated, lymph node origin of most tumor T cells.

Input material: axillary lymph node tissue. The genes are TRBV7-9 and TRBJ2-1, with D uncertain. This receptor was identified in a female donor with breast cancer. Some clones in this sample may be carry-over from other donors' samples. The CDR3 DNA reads TGTGCCAGCAGCTCTAACACGTTACTCTACAATGAGCAGTTCTTC. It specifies CASSSNTLLYNEQFF.